This T cell receptor beta chain was captured by sequencing in a study of blood T cell repertoires in COVID-19. Overall study context: Sources were T cells, B-cell-depleted T cells, or PBMCs; the material itself was cDNA or gDNA.

Comment on this clone: At one boundary the junction diverges from the germline segment, which might be a read error.

Participant ages covered roughly 18 to 89 years across 25 or so US areas. The recovered donors of Cohort 3 showed two negative PCRs, clearance, or symptom resolution. As processed by the authors: From reference gene primer amplification, estimates of nucleated cell counts were derived. The data were produced by immunoSEQ multiplex PCR, yet TCRdb's version contains in-frame clones alone and is incomplete. From that table come the V and J calls and clone size; the DNA was used to work out D and trimming. The table shows about 150,000 clones, with 85% occurring only once. Germline CDR1 SGHDN, CDR2 FVKESK. The CDR3 sequence is 10 residues long.

The sequence was obtained from a woman between 40 and 55 years old who had recovered from COVID-19. What was sequenced was PBMCs or T cells enriched from blood (not recorded which). The chain has TRBV14 and TRBJ1-2; D not certain. The CDR3 DNA reads as TGTGCCAGCAGCCAAGATCTGCCAGTCTTC. This gives the protein CASSQDLPVF.